This T cell receptor beta chain was identified in a study of siplizumab effects on memory and regulatory T cells. Here immunoSEQ multiplex PCR was the method, and the copy in TCRdb shows in-frame clones only, minus some. There are roughly 97,000 clones in the sample; about 93% occur only once, and roughly 0.64% lies in the top ten. Overall study findings and caveats: Memory cells seemed less diverse than naive T cells, which seemed major alloresponse contributors. Of the alloreactive clones, only a minor fraction mapped to unstimulated subsets.

On this clone: The antigen remains undetermined. Given a much more abundant clone one base away, this may be a read error.

This CDR3 spans 15 amino acids. Germline V gene sequence: CDR1 SGHVS, CDR2 FNYEAQ. Trimming took 4 bases from V and 1 from J; bases not matched to a gene: 2. Sequenced material: Tregs sorted from blood. The receptor was derived from a human donor in good health. This rearrangement joins TRBV7-6 to TRBJ1-3; 9 nucleotides match TRBD1. CDR3 amino acids: CASSSTGGSGNTIYF. The CDR3 bases are TGTGCCAGCAGCTCGACAGGGGGATCTGGAAACACCATATATTTT.